Below, 28 T cell receptor beta chains from the same sample are listed, as sequenced in a study of blood T cell repertoires in COVID-19. Sequencing was performed with immunoSEQ multiplex PCR; in TCRdb, only in-frame clones are kept and a portion is missing. Altogether roughly 19,000 clones are present, 88% being singletons, with the ten largest covering roughly 4.7%. The source material was PBMCs or T cells enriched from blood (not recorded which). These TCRs come from a woman aged 30 to 39 who had recovered from COVID-19.

The J gene is TRBJ2-3, the V gene TRBV30; TRBD1 matches 9 bases. There are 15 residues in the CDR3. V trimming: 7 bases; J trimming: 2 bases; junction bases outside the gene matches: 10. The germline V gene encodes CDR1 GTSNPN and CDR2 SVGIG (reference sequence). CDR3 in amino acids: CALPSGQGTTDTQYF. The CDR3 DNA reads as TGTGCCTTACCCTCGGGACAGGGAACCACAGATACGCAGTATTTT.

The rearrangement uses TRBV4-1 and TRBJ2-3; 7 nucleotides match TRBD2. CDR1 MGHRA and CDR2 YSYEKL come from the germline V gene. This CDR3 comprises 17 residues. Unmatched junction bases numbered 9, after V lost 0 bases and J lost 3 bases. Written as DNA, the CDR3 is TGCGCCAGCAGCCAAGAAGACGGGGGGATAGGGACAGATACGCAGTATTTT. Protein sequence: CASSQEDGGIGTDTQYF.

The chain employs TRBV2 and TRBJ1-4; TRBD1 aligns across 7 bases. Germline V gene lookup returns CDR1 SNHLY and CDR2 FYNNEI. The V gene end was trimmed by 4 bases and the J gene end by 1 base; junction bases not matched to a gene: 3. This CDR3 region has 15 residues. CDR3 bases: TGTGCCAGCAGTGGGGCAGGGGGAACTAATGAAAAACTGTTTTTT. It is translated as CASSGAGGTNEKLFF.

This clone was counted between two and nine times. V usage is TRBV11-3 and J usage is TRBJ2-7, with a tentative D call TRBD1 (5 bases). V dropped 4 bases and J dropped 5 bases, with 12 bases sitting between them. CDR1 SGHNT and CDR2 YENEEA come from the germline V gene. The CDR3 spans 13 residues. CDR3 residues: CASSYDSSHEQYF. The CDR3 coding sequence is TGTGCCAGCAGCTACGACAGTAGCCACGAGCAGTACTTC. Full variable domain (outside the CDR3, taken from reference TRBV11-3 and TRBJ2-7): EAGVVQSPRYKIIEKKQPVAFWCNPISGHNTLYWYLQNLGQGPELLIRYENEEAVDDSQLPKDRFSAERLKGVDSTLKIQPAELGDSAVYLCASSYDSSHEQYFGPGTRLTVT.

The chain combines TRBV18 with TRBJ1-2; 9 bases are a match to TRBD1. This CDR3 has 14 residues. Trimming at V came to 6 bases and at J to 4 bases, leaving 6 bases not matched to a gene. Looked up from germline, CDR1 is KGHSH and CDR2 is LQKENI. The CDR3 loop reads CASSRTGAGYGYTF. As DNA, the CDR3 is TGTGCCAGCTCGCGGACAGGGGCGGGCTATGGCTACACCTTC.

This clone was picked up one time. V is TRBV3-1 (or the pseudogene TRBV3-2) and J is TRBJ2-1; D not resolved. CDR3 length: 13 residues. Germline CDR1 is LGHDT and CDR2 is YNNKEL (reference sequence). The V gene lost 0 bases and the J gene lost 9 bases, with 9 bases spanning the gap. This CDR3 is CASSQDSRVEQFF. CDR3 DNA sequence: TGTGCCAGCAGCCAAGATAGTCGGGTTGAGCAGTTCTTC.

This clone is a singleton in its sample. This rearrangement joins TRBV6-5 to TRBJ1-2; 9 bases are a match to TRBD1. CDR3 length: 13 amino acids. V lost 5 bases and J lost 8; bases outside the gene matches: 6. Germline CDR1 is MNHEY and CDR2 is SVGAGI. CDR3 sequence (DNA): TGTGCCAGCAGTCGTGGGACAGGGAGGGGCTACACCTTC. As protein: CASSRGTGRGYTF.

The J gene is TRBJ2-7, the V gene TRBV10-1, with D possibly matching TRBD1 (5 bases). Trimming left V 0 bases short and J 0 bases short, with 6 bases between. This CDR3 is 14 amino acids long. CDR1 is WNHNN and CDR2 is SYGVQD in the germline V gene (reference sequence). The CDR3 loop is CASSESDSSYEQYF. For the CDR3, the DNA is TGCGCCAGCAGTGAGTCCGACAGCTCCTACGAGCAGTACTTC.

V and J are TRBV19 and TRBJ1-2; 7 nucleotides agree with TRBD1. Trimming removed 8 bases from V and 2 bases from J; junction bases left unmatched: 14. Per germline, CDR1 LNHDA and CDR2 SQIVND (reference sequence). The CDR3 covers 16 residues. CDR3 DNA: TGTGCCAGTGCAGTGAAACCGGGACAGCCGAACTATGGCTACACCTTC. It is translated as CASAVKPGQPNYGYTF.

In the case of this clone: Compared with germline, one end of the junction differs, possibly owing to a read error. The chain couples TRBV15 to TRBJ1-2; 8 bases are a match to TRBD1. The CDR3 consists of 14 residues. Germline V gives CDR1 LNHNV, CDR2 YYDKDF (reference sequence). CDR3 region: CATSGDRGQNGYTF. In DNA form, the CDR3 reads TGTGCCACCAGCGGAGACAGGGGTCAGAATGGCTACACCTTC.

V usage is TRBV9 and J usage is TRBJ2-2; 12 nucleotides align to TRBD2. This CDR3 is 16 amino acids long. Trimming took 3 bases from V and 7 from J; bases not matched to a gene: 7. Germline values: CDR1 SGDLS, CDR2 YYNGEE. The CDR3 coding sequence is TGTGCCAGCAGCGCTTGGACTAGCGGGGCCGGCGGGGAGCTGTTTTTT. Protein: CASSAWTSGAGGELFF.

The chain combines TRBV5-1 with TRBJ2-6, with D possibly being TRBD2 (5 bases). Deletions cut 5 bases from V and 0 bases from J, with 12 bases between. CDR3 size: 16 residues. Germline CDR1 and CDR2: SGHRS and YFSETQ. The CDR3 loop is CASRADRDSGANVLTF. The CDR3 DNA is TGCGCCAGCAGAGCGGACCGGGACTCTGGGGCCAACGTCCTGACTTTC.

This clone appeared a few times. This sequence joins TRBV30 and TRBJ1-1; possibly TRBD1 for D (5 bases). The CDR3 extends over 13 amino acids. Germline assignment: CDR1 GTSNPN and CDR2 SVGIG (reference sequence). V was pared by 1 base and J by 3 bases, with 9 bases between. The DNA of the CDR3 is TGTGCCTGGAGTGACCAGGGCCACACTGAAGCTTTCTTT. Translation gives CAWSDQGHTEAFF.

The sample holds a few counts of this clone. J is TRBJ2-3 and V is TRBV10-1; D possibly corresponds to TRBD2 (5 bases). The CDR3 consists of 13 residues. V was shortened by 6 bases and J by 3 bases, with 10 bases between the two germline ends. Germline values: CDR1 WNHNN, CDR2 SYGVQD (reference sequence). In DNA, the CDR3 is TGCGCCAGCAGCCGGGGTGTGACAGATACGCAGTATTTT. It yields the protein CASSRGVTDTQYF.

This clone was picked up one time. The chain has TRBV19 and TRBJ2-3, with TRBD2 as a possible D gene (6 bases). V was cut by 7 bases and J by 1 base, with 12 bases left in between. The CDR3 is 14 amino acids. Germline V lookup: CDR1 LNHDA, CDR2 SQIVND (reference sequence). CDR3: CASKFQRGTDTQYF. The CDR3 DNA is TGTGCCAGTAAATTCCAGCGGGGCACAGATACGCAGTATTTT. Drawing the rest from reference TRBV19 and TRBJ2-3, the complete variable domain is DGGITQSPKYLFRKEGQNVTLSCEQNLNHDAMYWYRQDPGQGLRLIYYSQIVNDFQKGDIAEGYSVSREKKESFPLTVTSAQKNPTAFYLCASKFQRGTDTQYFGPGTRLTVL.

This clone was observed a few times. The chain couples TRBV3-1 (or the pseudogene TRBV3-2) to TRBJ1-1, with D perhaps TRBD1 (5 bases). Trimming pared 1 base from V and 7 bases from J, leaving 13 bases between. Looked up from germline, CDR1 is LGHDT and CDR2 is YNNKEL (reference sequence). The CDR3 covers 14 residues. The DNA of the CDR3 is TGTGCCAGCAGCCAAGCGGGGGTGGGGTTTGAAGCTTTCTTT. Encoded protein: CASSQAGVGFEAFF.

The V gene is TRBV28, the J gene TRBJ1-5, with a weak D call TRBD1 (6 bases). This CDR3 spans 16 amino acids. V was shortened by 3 bases and J by 2 bases, with 14 bases between the two germline ends. From germline, CDR1 is MDHEN and CDR2 SYDVKM. The CDR3 DNA is TGTGCCAGCAGTTTTTGGACAGTTACGGGCAATCAGCCCCAGCATTTT. Amino acids: CASSFWTVTGNQPQHF. Full variable domain (outside the CDR3, taken from reference TRBV28 and TRBJ1-5): DVKVTQSSRYLVKRTGEKVFLECVQDMDHENMFWYRQDPGLGLRLIYFSYDVKMKEKGDIPEGYSVSREKKERFSLILESASTNQTSMYLCASSFWTVTGNQPQHFGDGTRLSIL.

This clone was seen just once. The J gene is TRBJ2-7, the V gene TRBV13; D gene uncertain. Trimming took off 3 bases at V and 7 bases at J, with 19 bases between the two ends. The germline CDR1 and CDR2 sequences are PRHDT and FYEKMQ (reference sequence). The CDR3 runs 15 residues. The CDR3 DNA reads as TGTGCCAGCAGCTTGTCCGGTGATCGTTACGTGGAGCAGTACTTC. Encoded protein: CASSLSGDRYVEQYF.

This chain joins TRBV5-5 and TRBJ2-1; 9 bases are a match to TRBD2. CDR1 is SGHKS and CDR2 is YYEKEE in the germline V gene (reference sequence). The CDR3 runs 17 residues. V lost 0 bases to trimming and J lost 0 bases; unmatched junction nucleotides: 4. CDR3 DNA sequence: TGTGCCAGCAGCTTGGCTAGCGGGGCCAGCTCCTACAATGAGCAGTTCTTC. Its translation: CASSLASGASSYNEQFF.

This chain links TRBV5-1 with TRBJ1-2; D may be TRBD1 (6 bases). The CDR3 is 14 amino acids. Trimming took 4 bases from V and 5 from J, leaving 15 bases between them. Germline V gene lookup returns CDR1 SGHRS and CDR2 YFSETQ. The CDR3: CASSPEGVKYGYTF. The CDR3 DNA follows: TGCGCCAGCAGCCCAGAGGGGGTCAAATATGGCTACACCTTC.

The rearrangement joins TRBV7-2 to TRBJ2-7; D perhaps matches TRBD1 (6 bases). V was shortened by 1 base and J by 0 bases, with 7 bases between the two germline ends. CDR3 length equals 14 residues. The germline V gene encodes CDR1 SGHTA and CDR2 FQGNSA. CDR3 amino acids: CASSLEGGSYEQYF. The DNA of the CDR3 is TGTGCCAGCAGCTTAGAAGGGGGCTCCTACGAGCAGTACTTC.

V usage is TRBV2 and J usage is TRBJ2-4, with D possibly TRBD1 on 6 matching bases. The CDR3 is 14 residues long. Trimming removed 6 bases from V and 6 bases from J, with 15 bases in between. Germline V CDR1 and CDR2: SNHLY, FYNNEI. CDR3: CASRPDSPVNIQYF. The CDR3 nucleotides read TGTGCCAGCAGGCCGGACAGTCCCGTAAACATTCAGTACTTC. The variable domain in full, completed from reference TRBV2 and TRBJ2-4, reads EPEVTQTPSHQVTQMGQEVILRCVPISNHLYFYWYRQILGQKVEFLVSFYNNEISEKSEIFDDQFSVERPDGSNFTLKIRSTKLEDSAMYFCASRPDSPVNIQYFGAGTRLSVL.

J is TRBJ1-6 and V is TRBV7-3; D possibly corresponds to TRBD1 (5 bases). Trimming pared 2 bases from V and 4 bases from J, leaving 9 bases between. CDR3 length: 15 amino acids. In germline, CDR1 is SGHTA, CDR2 FQGTGA. CDR3 bases: TGTGCCAGCAGCTTAGTCGCAGGGTATAATTCACCCCTCCACTTT. This translates into CASSLVAGYNSPLHF. The variable domain in full, with the rest retrieved from reference TRBV7-3 and TRBJ1-6, is GAGVSQTPSNKVTEKGKYVELRCDPISGHTALYWYRQSLGQGPEFLIYFQGTGAADDSGLPNDRFFAVRPEGSVSTLKIQRTERGDSAVYLCASSLVAGYNSPLHFGNGTRLTVT.

The chain couples TRBV5-4 to TRBJ1-1; 10 bases are shared with TRBD1. V was pared by 3 bases and J by 5 bases, with 4 bases of the junction left unmatched. Germline V gives CDR1 SGHNT, CDR2 YYREEE (reference sequence). This CDR3 is built from 14 residues. CDR3 in amino acids: CASSWDRGSTEAFF. Here the CDR3 DNA reads TGTGCCAGCAGCTGGGACAGGGGTAGTACTGAAGCTTTCTTT.

The J gene is TRBJ2-5, the V gene TRBV24-1, with TRBD2 identical over 8 bases. Germline values: CDR1 KGHDR, CDR2 SFDVKD. The V and J ends lost 5 bases and 5 bases, in that order; junction bases with no gene match: 9. The CDR3 is 15 residues long. The CDR3 is CATSVIGGAGETQYF. CDR3 nucleotides: TGTGCCACCAGTGTAATCGGGGGGGCCGGGGAGACCCAGTACTTC.

This chain connects TRBV11-3 to TRBJ2-1; TRBD2 aligns across 8 bases. CDR1 SGHNT and CDR2 YENEEA come from the germline V gene. Germline trimming cut 4 bases from V and 5 bases from J; bases unmatched to any gene: 7. CDR3 length: 15 residues. The CDR3 DNA reads TGTGCCAGCAGCTCGAGCCGGGGGGGTAACAATGAGCAGTTCTTC. It translates to CASSSSRGGNNEQFF.

The chain carries TRBV4-1 and TRBJ1-2; D may be TRBD1 (6 bases). Trimming shortened V by 0 bases and J by 3 bases, and 17 bases separated the two germline ends. Germline V gene data show CDR1 as MGHRA and CDR2 as YSYEKL. CDR3 size: 17 residues. Here the CDR3 DNA reads TGCGCCAGCAGCCAAGATCGGACAGTTTATTTTGACTATGGCTACACCTTC. Amino acid sequence: CASSQDRTVYFDYGYTF.

The chain joins TRBV11-2 to TRBJ1-3; D perhaps matches TRBD1 (5 bases). Germline lookup yields CDR1 SGHAT and CDR2 FQNNGV. The CDR3 is 16 amino acids. V was trimmed by 1 base and J by 3 bases, leaving 13 bases between them. The CDR3 region has the DNA TGTGCCAGCAGCTTAGTGGAGGGGCTAATTGGAAACACCATATATTTT. The encoded protein is CASSLVEGLIGNTIYF.